The next 19 T cell receptor beta chains were all read from a single sample in a study of regulatory T cells in long-lasting Graves disease. In building TCR beta libraries, iRepertoire HTBI primers were used together with Arm-PCR of CDR3 regions. TCRdb re-called the multiplex PCR reads through MiXCR, storing one row per CDR3 protein. The sample has about 660,000 distinct CDR3 sequences, 25% to 30% seen once. This sample's time point: persistent/refractory GD, antithyroid drugs over 5 years with positive TRAb. PBMC-extracted RNA yielded the TCR library. Material: peripheral blood mononuclear cells (PBMCs), obtained when the disease was refractory, from a patient treated with antithyroid drugs. Receptors originate from a female donor with Graves disease.

The chain employs TRBV2 and TRBJ2-7, with D uncertain. V was cut by 8 bases and J by 6 bases, with 17 bases left in between. The germline V gene encodes CDR1 SNHLY and CDR2 FYNNEI. This CDR3 has 13 residues. The CDR3 sequence is CASSETRRTEQYF. The CDR3 DNA reads TGTGCCAGCTCCGAGACTCGGAGAACCGAGCAGTACTTC. Variable domain in full (rest from reference TRBV2 and TRBJ2-7): EPEVTQTPSHQVTQMGQEVILRCVPISNHLYFYWYRQILGQKVEFLVSFYNNEISEKSEIFDDQFSVERPDGSNFTLKIRSTKLEDSAMYFCASSETRRTEQYFGPGTRLTVT.

The chain is built from TRBV7-9 and TRBJ2-3; the D is unclear. The V gene lost 5 bases and the J gene lost 6 bases, with 12 bases spanning the gap. This CDR3 comprises 13 residues. CDR1 is SEHNR, CDR2 FQNEAQ, per germline (reference sequence). CDR3 sequence reads: CASSPAHGDTQYF. CDR3 coding DNA: TGTGCCAGCAGCCCAGCCCACGGGGATACGCAGTATTTT.

A few counts support this clonotype. The chain has TRBV5-1 and TRBJ2-7; tentatively, D is TRBD1 or TRBD2 (5 bases each). CDR1 is SGHRS, CDR2 YFSETQ, per germline. V lost 4 bases and J lost 0, with 14 bases in between. The CDR3 runs to 15 residues. CDR3 DNA sequence: TGCGCCAGCAGCATCGGGGACCTCAGCTCCTACGAGCAGTACTTC. As protein: CASSIGDLSSYEQYF.

V gene TRBV29-1 combines with J gene TRBJ1-2; no clear D. The germline V gene encodes CDR1 SQVTM and CDR2 ANQGSEA. With 7 bases removed from V and 6 bases from J, the gap between germline ends came to 18 bases. The CDR3 is 13 residues long. CDR3 coding DNA: TGCAGCGGCACGGACGGGGAGCAGGATGGCTACACCTTC. Its protein is CSGTDGEQDGYTF. Together with reference TRBV29-1 and TRBJ1-2, the CDR3 gives the full variable domain: SAVISQKPSRDICQRGTSLTIQCQVDSQVTMMFWYRQQPGQSLTLIATANQGSEATYESGFVIDKFPISRPNLTFSTLTVSNMSPEDSSIYLCSGTDGEQDGYTFGSGTRLTVV.

The V and J genes are TRBV12-5 and TRBJ1-1; D gene unclear. The CDR3 contains 15 residues. The germline gives CDR1 LGHNT, CDR2 FRNRAP. V shed 0 bases and J shed 4 bases, with 12 bases lying between them. The CDR3 here is CASGLVFGDGTEAFF. The CDR3 region has the DNA TGTGCTAGTGGTTTGGTATTTGGGGATGGCACTGAAGCTTTCTTT.

The gene calls are TRBV12-3 or TRBV12-4 and TRBJ1-4; a weak D match, TRBD1 (5 bases). The CDR3 contains 13 residues. V shed 8 bases and J shed 5 bases, with 12 bases lying between them. Here the CDR3 reads CASGPPGNEKLFF. In nucleotides, the CDR3 is TGTGCCAGCGGGCCCCCAGGGAATGAAAAACTGTTTTTT.

This clonotype has a count of ten or more. The chain combines TRBV28 with TRBJ2-7; TRBD1 aligns across 8 bases. The germline CDR1 and CDR2 sequences are MDHEN and SYDVKM. The CDR3 totals 12 residues. Trimming took 6 bases from V and 6 from J; bases not matched to a gene: 4. This CDR3 reads CASSPTGVEQYF. The CDR3 nucleotides are TGTGCCAGCAGCCCGACAGGGGTCGAGCAGTACTTC.

This clonotype showed up just a few times. V and J are TRBV30 and TRBJ1-6; D is uncertain. The V and J ends lost 2 bases and 6 bases respectively, with 11 bases between them. Per the germline V gene, CDR1 is GTSNPN and CDR2 is SVGIG (reference sequence). The CDR3 totals 14 residues. The CDR3 protein is CAWSKGLINSPLHF. CDR3 bases: TGTGCCTGGAGTAAGGGTTTGATTAATTCACCCCTCCACTTT. Complete variable domain (other parts from reference TRBV30 and TRBJ1-6): SQTIHQWPATLVQPVGSPLSLECTVEGTSNPNLYWYRQAAGRGLQLLFYSVGIGQISSEVPQNLSASRPQDRQFILSSKKLLLSDSGFYLCAWSKGLINSPLHFGNGTRLTVT.

J is TRBJ1-2 and V is TRBV6-4, with 10 bases matching TRBD1. Trimming cost V 11 bases and J 8 bases; bases outside gene matches: 14. The CDR3 is made up of 14 amino acids. Per germline, CDR1 MRHNA and CDR2 SNTAGT. The CDR3 protein is CASQGGQGQRGYTF. The CDR3 coding sequence is TGTGCCTCCCAAGGGGGACAGGGGCAGCGGGGCTACACCTTC.

This clonotype came up many times. The J gene is TRBJ1-4, the V gene TRBV2; no firm D call. From germline, CDR1 is SNHLY and CDR2 FYNNEI. The CDR3 is 14 residues long. The CDR3 nucleotides are TGTTCATCTAGGAGAATGGGTCAAGGTGAAAAACTGTTTTTT. Its translation: CSSRRMGQGEKLFF. Together with reference TRBV2 and TRBJ1-4, the CDR3 gives the full variable domain: EPEVTQTPSHQVTQMGQEVILRCVPISNHLYFYWYRQILGQKVEFLVSFYNNEISEKSEIFDDQFSVERPDGSNFTLKIRSTKLEDSAMYFCSSRRMGQGEKLFFGSGTQLSVL.

The gene calls are TRBV6-5 and TRBJ1-5; 8 bases map to TRBD1. Per the germline V gene, CDR1 is MNHEY and CDR2 is SVGAGI. J lost 3 bases, V lost 4 bases, and 5 bases had no gene match. CDR3 length equals 15 residues. CDR3 bases: TGTGCCAGCAGTTCCCGACAGGGGAACAATCAGCCCCAGCATTTT. Encoded protein: CASSSRQGNNQPQHF.

The chain couples TRBV20-1 to TRBJ2-5; no clear D gene. The CDR3 covers 13 residues. V lost 0 bases and J lost 2, with 7 bases in between. CDR1 DFQATT and CDR2 SNEGSKA come from the germline V gene (reference sequence). The CDR3 sequence: CSAREPVQETQYF. In DNA form, the CDR3 reads TGCAGTGCTAGAGAGCCGGTACAAGAGACCCAGTACTTC.

V and J are TRBV6-1 and TRBJ2-7, with D hard to call. Germline CDR1 and CDR2: MNHNS and SASEGT. The CDR3 is 13 amino acids. With 6 bases removed from V and 2 bases from J, the gap between germline ends came to 11 bases. The chain's CDR3 is CASSLPPPYEQYF. CDR3 bases: TGTGCCAGCAGCCTCCCGCCCCCCTACGAGCAGTACTTC.

Here the CDR3 reads CASSRWGTGADEQYF. Here the CDR3 DNA reads TGTGCCAGCAGCCGGTGGGGGACAGGGGCCGACGAGCAGTACTTC. J is TRBJ2-7 and V is TRBV9; 10 bases align to TRBD1. This CDR3 spans 15 amino acids. The germline gives CDR1 SGDLS, CDR2 YYNGEE. With 4 bases clipped from V and 5 bases from J, the junction kept 9 bases outside the gene matches.

The chain is built from TRBV6-2 or TRBV6-3 and TRBJ1-2; no clear D gene. The CDR3 has 13 residues. The V gene lost 5 bases and the J gene lost 3 bases, with 10 bases spanning the gap. CDR1 is MNHEY and CDR2 is SVGEGT in the germline V gene. CDR3 region: CASSRGYDYGYTF. For the CDR3, the DNA is TGTGCCAGCAGTCGAGGGTACGACTATGGCTACACCTTC.

The chain employs TRBV6-1 and TRBJ1-2, with unresolved D. This CDR3 has 15 amino acids. Deletions cut 2 bases from V and 4 bases from J, with 14 bases between. From germline, CDR1 is MNHNS and CDR2 SASEGT. The CDR3 protein is CASSESASGIYGYTF. CDR3 coding DNA: TGTGCCAGCAGTGAATCCGCCTCGGGGATCTATGGCTACACCTTC.

This clonotype was picked up a small number of times. The rearrangement uses TRBV7-2 and TRBJ1-2; D ambiguous. The V gene lost 4 bases and the J gene lost 7 bases, with 13 bases spanning the gap. This CDR3 has 13 amino acids. The germline gives CDR1 SGHTA, CDR2 FQGNSA. DNA of the CDR3: TGTGCCAGCAGCTCCACCACACGGAGTGGCTACACCTTC. Protein: CASSSTTRSGYTF. Variable domain in full (rest from reference TRBV7-2 and TRBJ1-2): GAGVSQSPSNKVTEKGKDVELRCDPISGHTALYWYRQSLGQGLEFLIYFQGNSAPDKSGLPSDRFSAERTGGSVSTLTIQRTQQEDSAVYLCASSSTTRSGYTFGSGTRLTVV.

The CDR3: CATRGLADSGELFF. CDR3 nucleotides: TGTGCCACCCGTGGTCTAGCGGACTCCGGGGAGCTGTTTTTT. The chain couples TRBV7-9 to TRBJ2-2, with TRBD2 identical over 7 bases. Germline CDR1 reads SEHNR; CDR2 reads FQNEAQ (reference sequence). J gave up 6 bases and V 10 bases, and 11 bases lay outside the gene matches. This CDR3 has 14 amino acids.

In DNA, the CDR3 is TGCAGTGCTCGGGACAGACAAACCTATGGCTACACCTTC. Protein: CSARDRQTYGYTF. J is TRBJ1-2 and V is TRBV20-1; 7 bases align to TRBD1. Germline CDR1 and CDR2: DFQATT and SNEGSKA (reference sequence). Trimming removed 5 bases from V and 4 bases from J; junction bases left unmatched: 7. The CDR3 loop spans 13 amino acids.